Shown below are 10 T cell receptor beta chains from a single sample sequenced in a study of shared clonotypes between healthy human individuals. Using immunoSEQ multiplex PCR, the repertoire was profiled, and TCRdb retains in-frame clones only, with some absent. Here the sample spans 550,000 to 650,000 clones, roughly 96% being singletons. Naive CD8 cells, CD45RO-negative and positively selected for CCR7, excluded terminally differentiated effector memory CD45RA+ cells. What was sequenced was naive CD8+ T cells sorted from blood. These TCRs come from a woman between 25 and 40 years old in good health.

The chain has TRBV5-4 and TRBJ2-6; D remains ambiguous. The CDR3 loop spans 16 amino acids. The V and J ends lost 3 bases and 0 bases respectively, with 10 bases between them. Germline assignment: CDR1 SGHNT and CDR2 YYREEE (reference sequence). The CDR3 DNA sequence: TGTGCCAGCAGCTGGGCCGGAGCCTCTGGGGCCAACGTCCTGACTTTC. This translates into CASSWAGASGANVLTF.

The chain is built from TRBV29-1 and TRBJ2-2; 7 bases fit TRBD1. V gave up 7 bases and J gave up 4 bases; unmatched junction bases: 12. CDR1 and CDR2 (germline): SQVTM, ANQGSEA. The CDR3 sequence is 15 residues long. In DNA form, the CDR3 reads TGCAGCGCCACAATCGGACAGGCGGGCACCGGGGAGCTGTTTTTT. This codes for CSATIGQAGTGELFF.

The chain employs TRBV10-3 and TRBJ2-7, with D tentatively TRBD1 (6 bases). The germline gives CDR1 ENHRY, CDR2 SYGVKD. V was clipped by 4 bases and J by 7 bases, with 17 bases between them. This CDR3 region has 14 residues. CDR3 residues: CAISGPKTGPEQYF. CDR3 nucleotides: TGTGCCATCAGTGGCCCCAAGACAGGCCCAGAGCAGTACTTC.

The chain carries TRBV18 and TRBJ2-1; TRBD2 aligns across 9 bases. CDR1 and CDR2 from the germline V gene are KGHSH and LQKENI. The J segment lost 2 bases and the V segment lost 3 bases, leaving 5 bases of the junction unmatched. The CDR3 length is 16 residues. The CDR3 DNA follows: TGTGCCAGCTCACCCAGCGGCGGGAGGGCCTACAATGAGCAGTTCTTC. Translated, it gives CASSPSGGRAYNEQFF. Full variable domain (outside the CDR3, taken from reference TRBV18 and TRBJ2-1): NAGVMQNPRHLVRRRGQEARLRCSPMKGHSHVYWYRQLPEEGLKFMVYLQKENIIDESGMPKERFSAEFPKEGPSILRIQQVVRGDSAAYFCASSPSGGRAYNEQFFGPGTRLTVL.

Written as DNA, the CDR3 is TGTGCCAGCACTAGCGGGAGGGACACCGGGGAGCTGTTTTTT. Translating gives CASTSGRDTGELFF. The chain has TRBV25-1 and TRBJ2-2; 12 bases are a match to TRBD2. Germline CDR1 and CDR2: MGHDK and SYGVNS. This CDR3 is built from 14 residues. V was clipped by 7 bases and J by 3 bases; unmatched bases: 0.

This chain joins TRBV30 and TRBJ2-3, with D uncertain. Trimming shortened V by 3 bases and J by 9 bases, and 13 bases separated the two germline ends. The CDR3 extends over 12 amino acids. CDR1 is GTSNPN, CDR2 SVGIG, per germline (reference sequence). CDR3 amino acids: CAWRDLVGTQYF. DNA for the CDR3: TGTGCCTGGAGAGATTTGGTGGGAACGCAGTATTTT.

This clone showed up just once. V gene TRBV28 combines with J gene TRBJ1-1; unclear D gene. This CDR3 is built from 12 residues. V was cut by 10 bases and J by 1 base, with 10 bases left in between. Germline lookup yields CDR1 MDHEN and CDR2 SYDVKM. CDR3 loop: CAISQPNTEAFF. CDR3 nucleotides: TGTGCCATTTCTCAACCGAACACTGAAGCTTTCTTT.

The V and J genes are TRBV23-1 and TRBJ2-7; D possibly corresponds to TRBD2 (6 bases). TRBV23-1 is known as an ORF, though its function is uncertain. The CDR3 covers 15 residues. Deletions cut 5 bases from V and 2 bases from J, with 16 bases between. CDR3 DNA sequence: TGCGCCAGCAGTTCCGGACTAAAAGGCCCCTACGAGCAGTACTTC. This sequence encodes CASSSGLKGPYEQYF.

The chain couples TRBV28 to TRBJ2-1; D unresolved. Germline values: CDR1 MDHEN, CDR2 SYDVKM. This CDR3 is 14 amino acids long. The V gene lost 5 bases and the J gene lost 5 bases, with 13 bases spanning the gap. The CDR3 loop reads CASSPIDTDNEQFF. The CDR3, as DNA: TGTGCCAGCAGTCCGATCGATACGGACAATGAGCAGTTCTTC.

The V and J genes are TRBV16 and TRBJ1-1; 7 bases agree with TRBD1. With 5 bases clipped from V and 1 base from J, the junction kept 7 bases outside the gene matches. Germline-derived CDR1 and CDR2 are KGHSY and FQNENV. The CDR3 loop spans 15 amino acids. CDR3 coding DNA: TGTGCCAGCAGCATACGGACAGGACAGAACACTGAAGCTTTCTTT. It yields the protein CASSIRTGQNTEAFF.